This TCR beta chain originates from a study of blood T cell repertoires in COVID-19. Study overall: Sources were T cells, B-cell-depleted T cells, or PBMCs; the material itself was cDNA or gDNA.

Data came from immunoSEQ multiplex PCR; TCRdb stores just in-frame clones and leaves some out. The top ten clones hold under 5% of a sample with about 260,000 clones, 80% to 90% of them seen once. The CDR3 loop spans 16 amino acids. Trimming took 6 bases from V and 4 from J; bases not matched to a gene: 13. The germline CDR1 and CDR2 sequences are MNHEY and SVGEGT. V is TRBV6-2 or TRBV6-3 and J is TRBJ2-7, with TRBD2 matching 9 bases. The origin of this receptor is a young man with acute COVID-19. The sequenced sample was PBMCs or T cells enriched from blood (not recorded which). The CDR3: CASSPLGREGPYEQYV. The DNA of the CDR3 is TGTGCCAGCAGCCCTCTAGGGCGGGAGGGCCCTTACGAGCAGTACGTC.